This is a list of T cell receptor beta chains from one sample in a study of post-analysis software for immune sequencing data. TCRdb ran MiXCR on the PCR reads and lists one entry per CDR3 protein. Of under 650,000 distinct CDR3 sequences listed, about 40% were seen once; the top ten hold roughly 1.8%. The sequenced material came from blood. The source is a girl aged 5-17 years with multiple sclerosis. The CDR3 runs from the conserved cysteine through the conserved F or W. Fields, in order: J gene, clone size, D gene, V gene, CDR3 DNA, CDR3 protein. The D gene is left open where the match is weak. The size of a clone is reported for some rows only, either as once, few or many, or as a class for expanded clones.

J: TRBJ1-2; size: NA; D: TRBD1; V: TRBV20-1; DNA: TGCAGTGCCCCGATCACAGGGGCCAACTATGGCTACACCTTC; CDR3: CSAPITGANYGYTF
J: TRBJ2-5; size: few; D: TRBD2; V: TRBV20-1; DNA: TGCAGTGCTCCGGCGGGGGGCGTCCGCCAAGAGACCCAGTACTTC; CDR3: CSAPAGGVRQETQYF
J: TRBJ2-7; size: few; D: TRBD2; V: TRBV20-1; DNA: TGCAGTGCTAGAGATCTTGGGGGGGTCTCCTACGAGCAGTACTTC; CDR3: CSARDLGGVSYEQYF
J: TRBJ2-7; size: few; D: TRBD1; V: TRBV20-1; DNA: TGCAGTGCTAGAGACCAGGGACAGTCCTACGAGCAGTACTTC; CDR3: CSARDQGQSYEQYF
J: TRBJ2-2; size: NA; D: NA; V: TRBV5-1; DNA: TGCGCCAGCAGCTTGGGGACTTTCTTCACCGGGGAGCTGTTTTTT; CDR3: CASSLGTFFTGELFF
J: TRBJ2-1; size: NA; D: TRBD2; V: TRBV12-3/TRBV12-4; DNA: TGTGCCACCAGACTCCTGGGGGGTTCTAGCGGATCGTACAATGAGCAGTTCTTC; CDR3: CATRLLGGSSGSYNEQFF
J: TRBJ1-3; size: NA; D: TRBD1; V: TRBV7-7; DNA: TGTGCTAGCAGCGCGACAGGGGTGGACACCATATATTTT; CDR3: CASSATGVDTIYF
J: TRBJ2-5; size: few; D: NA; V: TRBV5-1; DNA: TGCGCCAGCAGCTTGGGGCAGGGGAAGGACCAAGAGACCCAGTACTTC; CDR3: CASSLGQGKDQETQYF
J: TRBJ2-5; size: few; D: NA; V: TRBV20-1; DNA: TGCAGTGCCCGCTCGGCCCGAGGAGAGACCCAGTACTTC; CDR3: CSARSARGETQYF
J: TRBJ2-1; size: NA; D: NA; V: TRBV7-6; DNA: TGTGCCAGCAGCTTAGGGCCACTCCCAGGGTCCTACAATGAGCAGTTCTTC; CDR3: CASSLGPLPGSYNEQFF
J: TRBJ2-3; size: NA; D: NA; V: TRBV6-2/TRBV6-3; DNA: TGTGCCAGCAGCCGTCGAGCGGGACAGATAGATACGCAGTATTTT; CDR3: CASSRRAGQIDTQYF
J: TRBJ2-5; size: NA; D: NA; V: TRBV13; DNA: TGTGCCAGCAGCTTAAGGGACCGACTGCTGCAAGAGACCCAGTACTTC; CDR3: CASSLRDRLLQETQYF
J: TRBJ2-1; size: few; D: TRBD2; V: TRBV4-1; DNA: TGCGCCAGCAGCCAAGATTTAGTAGCGGGGGGAGCGTACAATGAGCAGTTCTTC; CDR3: CASSQDLVAGGAYNEQFF
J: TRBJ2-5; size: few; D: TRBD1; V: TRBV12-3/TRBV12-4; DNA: TGTGCCAGCAGTTCCGACAGGGTTGGAGAGACCCAGTACTTC; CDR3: CASSSDRVGETQYF
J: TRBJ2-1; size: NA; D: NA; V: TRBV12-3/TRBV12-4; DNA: TGTGCCAGCAGTCTACGAAGAGGCGGTGAGCAGTTCTTC; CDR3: CASSLRRGGEQFF
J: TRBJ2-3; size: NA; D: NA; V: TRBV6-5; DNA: TGTGCCAGCAGTTACTCACTGAGCACAGATACGCAGTATTTT; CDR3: CASSYSLSTDTQYF
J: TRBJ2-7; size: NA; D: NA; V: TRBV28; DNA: TGTGCCAGCAGCCTTACCCAGTCCTACGAGCAGTACTTC; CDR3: CASSLTQSYEQYF
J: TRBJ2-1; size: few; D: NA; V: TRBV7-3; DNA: TGTGCCAGCAGCGCGGACTGGTTCGATGAGCAGTTCTTC; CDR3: CASSADWFDEQFF
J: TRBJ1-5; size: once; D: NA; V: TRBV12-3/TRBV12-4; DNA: TGTGCCAGCAGTTTCCTGCGGGGGTCGTTTAGTAGCAATCAGCCCCAGCATTTT; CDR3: CASSFLRGSFSSNQPQHF
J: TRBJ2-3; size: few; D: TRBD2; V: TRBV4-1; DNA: TGCGCCAGCAGCCAAATCACTAGCGGGGGCCGTGATACGCAGTATTTT; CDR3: CASSQITSGGRDTQYF
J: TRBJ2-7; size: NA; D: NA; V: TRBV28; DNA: TGTGCCACCGGCAGGGGCGAGCAGTACTTC; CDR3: CATGRGEQYF
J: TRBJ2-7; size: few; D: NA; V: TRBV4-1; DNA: TGCGCCAGCACCTCAGGAGGGGGCGAGCAGTACTTC; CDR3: CASTSGGGEQYF
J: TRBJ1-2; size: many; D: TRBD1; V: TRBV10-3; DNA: TGTGCCATCAGTGACAGGGGGGTAAATGGCTACACCTTC; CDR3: CAISDRGVNGYTF